The following is a T cell receptor beta chain sequence with its context. Its cognate antigen is unknown. The source of the sample is a study of beta chain features in type 1 diabetes. Study-wide results and limits: Type 1 diabetes patients showed fewer insertions and more deletions at VDJ junctions.

Trimming took 0 bases from V and 4 from J; bases not matched to a gene: 1. The V gene's germline CDR1 is LGHNA and CDR2 YSLEER. This CDR3 region has 15 residues. Reverse transcription of all isolated RNA meant that expressed TCRB transcripts were sequenced. Clones were read by immunoSEQ multiplex PCR, and TCRdb kept only the in-frame ones, dropping some. Of 120,000 to 150,000 clones in the sample, approximately 10% were seen once. The receptor comes from a woman in her forties in good health. The sequenced material came from central memory CD4+ T cells from blood. The J gene is TRBJ2-5, the V gene TRBV4-3; 11 bases fit TRBD2. CDR3 in amino acids: CASSQETSGRETQYF. In DNA, the CDR3 is TGCGCCAGCAGCCAAGAAACTAGCGGGAGAGAGACCCAGTACTTC.